These 30 T cell receptor beta chains share one sample of origin, sequenced in a study of blood T cell repertoires in COVID-19. Assay: immunoSEQ multiplex PCR; the TCRdb copy retains only in-frame clones and omits some. This sample carries about 47,000 clones, about 87% of them seen once, and the ten largest clones take roughly 13%. The source material was peripheral blood. These receptor sequences come from a human donor with active COVID-19. The donor label of this sample is uncertain.

The rearrangement uses TRBV18 and TRBJ1-2, with a weak D call TRBD1 (5 bases). CDR1 is KGHSH, CDR2 LQKENI, per germline. This CDR3 comprises 13 residues. V lost 1 base, J lost 6 bases, and 9 bases lay in between. This CDR3 reads CASSPREGDGYTF. CDR3 sequence (DNA): TGTGCCAGCTCACCACGTGAAGGGGATGGCTACACCTTC.

This chain connects TRBV5-4 to TRBJ2-7, with 10 positions matching TRBD1. In germline, CDR1 is SGHNT, CDR2 YYREEE (reference sequence). Germline trimming cut 4 bases from V and 5 bases from J; bases unmatched to any gene: 9. This CDR3 comprises 15 residues. The CDR3 DNA sequence: TGTGCCAGCAGCGCGAGCCGGGACAGGGGTCACGAGCAGTACTTC. This translates into CASSASRDRGHEQYF. The full variable domain, its missing parts supplied by reference TRBV5-4 and TRBJ2-7, is ETGVTQSPTHLIKTRGQQVTLRCSSQSGHNTVSWYQQALGQGPQFIFQYYREEENGRGNFPPRFSGLQFPNYSSELNVNALELDDSALYLCASSASRDRGHEQYFGPGTRLTVT.

The J gene is TRBJ2-7, the V gene TRBV7-9, with 9 nucleotides matching TRBD1. This CDR3 spans 15 amino acids. Germline lookup yields CDR1 SEHNR and CDR2 FQNEAQ (reference sequence). V was clipped by 5 bases and J by 4 bases; unmatched bases: 9. The CDR3 DNA sequence: TGTGCCAGCAGCAACCGGGACAGGGCCTATTACGAGCAGTACTTC. Protein product: CASSNRDRAYYEQYF.

This chain links TRBV7-2 with TRBJ1-2; 7 nucleotides match TRBD1. The junction had 7 bases not matched to a gene; V was cut back by 1 base and J by 5 bases. The CDR3 loop spans 15 amino acids. CDR1 is SGHTA, CDR2 FQGNSA, per germline. CDR3 region: CASSLVATGYYGYTF. The CDR3 nucleotides are TGTGCCAGCAGCTTAGTCGCGACAGGGTATTATGGCTACACCTTC.

V gene TRBV5-4 combines with J gene TRBJ2-7; TRBD2 agrees at 8 bases. CDR3 size: 16 residues. Germline CDR1 SGHNT, CDR2 YYREEE (reference sequence). V shed 4 bases, J shed 2 bases, and the junction held 11 bases outside the gene matches. This chain's CDR3 is CASSPTTSGATYEQYF. DNA for the CDR3: TGTGCCAGCAGCCCAACCACTAGCGGCGCTACCTACGAGCAGTACTTC.

The rearrangement uses TRBV11-2 and TRBJ2-5, with 8 nucleotides matching TRBD1. Germline values: CDR1 SGHAT, CDR2 FQNNGV. With 5 bases clipped from V and 1 base from J, the junction kept 9 bases outside the gene matches. CDR3 length: 16 amino acids. The chain's CDR3 is CASSPRTGTIQETQYF. CDR3 nucleotides: TGTGCCAGCAGCCCTCGGACAGGGACGATCCAAGAGACCCAGTACTTC.

This clone has only one observation. The chain couples TRBV28 to TRBJ1-1; no clear D gene. The CDR3 loop spans 16 amino acids. From germline, CDR1 is MDHEN and CDR2 SYDVKM. Trimming stripped 5 bases from V and 0 bases from J, with 16 bases between. The DNA of the CDR3 is TGTGCCAGCAGTGCTACTATGGCAGTTATGAACACTGAAGCTTTCTTT. Its protein product is CASSATMAVMNTEAFF. The complete variable domain, with remaining parts taken from reference TRBV28 and TRBJ1-1, reads DVKVTQSSRYLVKRTGEKVFLECVQDMDHENMFWYRQDPGLGLRLIYFSYDVKMKEKGDIPEGYSVSREKKERFSLILESASTNQTSMYLCASSATMAVMNTEAFFGQGTRLTVV.

The chain links TRBV30 to TRBJ1-1; D remains ambiguous. The CDR3 contains 13 residues. The V gene lost 0 bases and the J gene lost 3 bases, with 8 bases spanning the gap. The germline gives CDR1 GTSNPN, CDR2 SVGIG (reference sequence). This CDR3 is CAWSVILYTEAFF. CDR3 nucleotide sequence: TGTGCCTGGAGTGTAATTCTGTACACTGAAGCTTTCTTT.

The chain carries TRBV3-1 (or the pseudogene TRBV3-2) and TRBJ1-2; 9 bases map to TRBD1. The germline V gene encodes CDR1 LGHDT and CDR2 YNNKEL (reference sequence). This CDR3 contains 15 residues. Trimming at V came to 1 base and at J to 4 bases, leaving 4 bases not matched to a gene. CDR3 protein: CASSQAGQGSYGYTF. CDR3 bases: TGTGCCAGCAGCCAAGCGGGACAGGGTTCCTATGGCTACACCTTC.

The chain carries TRBV4-3 and TRBJ2-7; 9 nucleotides line up with TRBD1. The CDR3 consists of 16 residues. CDR1 is LGHNA and CDR2 is YSLEER in the germline V gene. J lost 4 bases, V lost 0 bases, and 7 bases had no gene match. The CDR3 protein is CASSQDIGTGNYEQYF. CDR3 bases: TGCGCCAGCAGCCAAGATATTGGGACAGGGAATTACGAGCAGTACTTC.

The chain combines TRBV24-1 with TRBJ2-1; 8 positions match TRBD1. Germline CDR1 KGHDR, CDR2 SFDVKD. The V and J ends lost 4 bases and 10 bases, in that order; junction bases with no gene match: 5. The CDR3 spans 13 residues. This CDR3 is CATSDRTGLEQFF. The CDR3 nucleotides read TGTGCCACCAGTGACCGGACAGGGCTAGAGCAGTTCTTC.

This rearrangement joins TRBV3-1 (or the pseudogene TRBV3-2) to TRBJ1-2, with 7 bases identical to TRBD1. This CDR3 is 14 amino acids long. Per germline, CDR1 LGHDT and CDR2 YNNKEL (reference sequence). Germline trimming cut 7 bases from V and 4 bases from J; bases unmatched to any gene: 9. The CDR3 DNA sequence: TGTGCCAGCACCTACTCCGGGACAGCCTATGGCTACACCTTC. This codes for CASTYSGTAYGYTF.

J is TRBJ2-7 and V is TRBV6-5, with TRBD1 matching over 11 bases. The CDR3 totals 15 residues. In germline, CDR1 is MNHEY, CDR2 SVGAGI. The V gene end was trimmed by 0 bases and the J gene end by 3 bases; junction bases not matched to a gene: 1. The chain's CDR3 is CASSYSGTGGYEQYF. CDR3 nucleotides: TGTGCCAGCAGTTACTCCGGGACAGGGGGCTACGAGCAGTACTTC.

The chain uses TRBV6-5 and TRBJ1-1; no reliable D call. The V and J ends lost 6 bases and 1 base respectively, with 15 bases between them. The CDR3 contains 15 residues. Germline V gene sequence: CDR1 MNHEY, CDR2 SVGAGI. The CDR3 is CASSHYRVENTEAFF. The CDR3 DNA is TGTGCCAGCAGCCACTATCGGGTAGAGAACACTGAAGCTTTCTTT.

The chain uses TRBV9 and TRBJ2-1, with D possibly matching TRBD1 (5 bases). Trimming took 0 bases from V and 2 from J, leaving 12 bases between them. The CDR3 runs to 16 residues. Per the germline V gene, CDR1 is SGDLS and CDR2 is YYNGEE. This CDR3 reads CASSVGVRAPYNEQFF. DNA of the CDR3: TGTGCCAGCAGCGTAGGGGTCAGGGCGCCCTACAATGAGCAGTTCTTC.

The rearrangement uses TRBV6-5 and TRBJ1-2; 8 bases line up with TRBD1. CDR1 is MNHEY and CDR2 is SVGAGI in the germline V gene. Unmatched junction bases numbered 7, after V lost 6 bases and J lost 1 base. CDR3 length equals 15 residues. The CDR3 reads CASRRGQGINYGYTF. CDR3 sequence (DNA): TGTGCCAGCAGGCGCGGACAGGGAATTAACTATGGCTACACCTTC.

Only one count was recorded for this clone. This chain uses TRBV6-5 with TRBJ1-1; D is perhaps TRBD1 (5 bases). Per the germline V gene, CDR1 is MNHEY and CDR2 is SVGAGI. CDR3 length: 13 residues. With 5 bases removed from V and 4 bases from J, the gap between germline ends came to 11 bases. The CDR3 sequence: CASSTRGGTEAFF. The CDR3 DNA reads TGTGCCAGCAGTACAAGGGGTGGCACTGAAGCTTTCTTT.

V gene TRBV7-3 combines with J gene TRBJ1-3; weak D call: TRBD1 (5 bases). V lost 8 bases and J lost 3, with 11 bases in between. The CDR3 spans 13 residues. The germline V gene has CDR1 SGHTA and CDR2 FQGTGA. CDR3 in amino acids: CASGAAVGNTIYF. CDR3 DNA sequence: TGTGCCAGCGGGGCAGCAGTTGGAAACACCATATATTTT.

The chain combines TRBV4-2 with TRBJ2-4; TRBD2 matches 13 bases. Trimming at V came to 0 bases and at J to 4 bases, leaving 3 bases not matched to a gene. Germline V gives CDR1 LGHNA, CDR2 YNFKEQ. CDR3 length: 17 amino acids. CDR3 DNA sequence: TGTGCCAGCAGCCAAGATGCACTAGCGGGGGGGAAAAACATTCAGTACTTC. As protein: CASSQDALAGGKNIQYF.

CDR3 nucleotide sequence: TGTGCCAGCAGTTTAGGGGGGGAGTCGGCTTTCTTT. Translating it yields CASSLGGESAFF. The rearrangement joins TRBV12-3 or TRBV12-4 to TRBJ1-1; tentative D call: TRBD1 (5 bases). The CDR3 runs to 12 residues. V lost 1 base, J lost 11 bases, and 11 bases lay in between.

The chain recombines TRBV27 with TRBJ1-6, with a tentative D call TRBD1 (5 bases). CDR3 length: 14 residues. Trimming removed 3 bases from V and 5 bases from J, with 8 bases in between. The germline V gene encodes CDR1 MNHEY and CDR2 SMNVEV (reference sequence). The CDR3 loop reads CASSLAGHNSPLHF. CDR3 bases: TGTGCCAGCAGTTTGGCGGGGCATAATTCACCCCTCCACTTT.

The chain couples TRBV5-1 to TRBJ1-5, with TRBD1 identical over 8 bases. Germline V gene data show CDR1 as SGHRS and CDR2 as YFSETQ. V lost 3 bases to trimming and J lost 6 bases; unmatched junction nucleotides: 2. The CDR3 runs 13 residues. The CDR3 DNA reads TGCGCCAGCAGCTATGACAGGGGTCAGCCCCAGCATTTT. This translates into CASSYDRGQPQHF.

The chain joins TRBV2 to TRBJ1-5; TRBD1 might be the D (6 bases). Germline CDR1 SNHLY, CDR2 FYNNEI. Trimming took 5 bases from V and 3 from J, leaving 11 bases between them. The CDR3 is made up of 14 amino acids. CDR3 sequence reads: CASSPQGINQPQHF. CDR3 nucleotides: TGTGCCAGCAGTCCTCAGGGGATCAATCAGCCCCAGCATTTT.

The CDR3 is CASSLRGSADTQYF. The CDR3 region has the DNA TGCGCCAGCAGCTTGAGGGGGTCCGCAGATACGCAGTATTTT. The V and J genes are TRBV5-1 and TRBJ2-3; the D gene is possibly TRBD1 (6 bases). Germline values: CDR1 SGHRS, CDR2 YFSETQ. There are 14 residues in the CDR3. V lost 1 base, J lost 4 bases, and 10 bases lay in between.

The genes are TRBV7-3 and TRBJ2-5; 9 bases are shared with TRBD2. Trimming cost V 1 base and J 5 bases; bases outside gene matches: 2. From germline, CDR1 is SGHTA and CDR2 FQGTGA. This CDR3 has 14 amino acids. The CDR3 region is CASSLNSGGETQYF. CDR3 DNA sequence: TGTGCCAGCAGCTTAAATAGCGGGGGTGAGACCCAGTACTTC. Full variable domain (missing parts from reference TRBV7-3 and TRBJ2-5): GAGVSQTPSNKVTEKGKYVELRCDPISGHTALYWYRQSLGQGPEFLIYFQGTGAADDSGLPNDRFFAVRPEGSVSTLKIQRTERGDSAVYLCASSLNSGGETQYFGPGTRLLVL.

This chain uses TRBV6-5 with TRBJ1-2, with unresolved D. The CDR3 runs 11 residues. Germline-derived CDR1 and CDR2 are MNHEY and SVGAGI. V shed 11 bases and J shed 8 bases, with 15 bases lying between them. This CDR3 is CASQLNGGYTF. CDR3 nucleotide sequence: TGTGCCTCACAGTTGAACGGCGGCTACACCTTC.

V and J are TRBV6-5 and TRBJ2-7; 10 bases agree with TRBD1. The germline gives CDR1 MNHEY, CDR2 SVGAGI. The CDR3 has 15 residues. The trim removed 6 bases at V and 1 base at J, leaving 6 bases unmatched. CDR3 sequence: CASRVGQGGSYEQYF. Written as DNA, the CDR3 is TGTGCCAGCAGGGTCGGACAGGGGGGATCCTACGAGCAGTACTTC.

The chain links TRBV11-1 to TRBJ2-1; unclear D gene. V dropped 2 bases and J dropped 11 bases, with 13 bases sitting between them. The germline V gene encodes CDR1 SGHAT and CDR2 FQDESV (reference sequence). The CDR3 is made up of 13 amino acids. CDR3 sequence (DNA): TGTGCCAGCAGCTTAACCTGGCCCCCCAAGCAGTTCTTC. This gives the protein CASSLTWPPKQFF.

The rearrangement uses TRBV6-4 and TRBJ1-2; tentatively, D is TRBD1 (5 bases). Germline assignment: CDR1 MRHNA and CDR2 SNTAGT. The CDR3 is 14 amino acids. V lost 6 bases to trimming and J lost 3 bases, with 14 bases between them. The CDR3, as DNA: TGTGCCAGCAGCCCGGGGGGGACCCACTATGGCTACACCTTC. Its protein product is CASSPGGTHYGYTF.

This chain joins TRBV3-1 (or the pseudogene TRBV3-2) and TRBJ1-1; TRBD1 is a possible D gene (5 bases). Germline-derived CDR1 and CDR2 are LGHDT and YNNKEL (reference sequence). The V gene lost 5 bases and the J gene lost 1 base, with 14 bases spanning the gap. This CDR3 region has 15 residues. CDR3 nucleotide sequence: TGTGCCAGCAGCAAGAGCGGGGCAGGGAACACTGAAGCTTTCTTT. Translated: CASSKSGAGNTEAFF.